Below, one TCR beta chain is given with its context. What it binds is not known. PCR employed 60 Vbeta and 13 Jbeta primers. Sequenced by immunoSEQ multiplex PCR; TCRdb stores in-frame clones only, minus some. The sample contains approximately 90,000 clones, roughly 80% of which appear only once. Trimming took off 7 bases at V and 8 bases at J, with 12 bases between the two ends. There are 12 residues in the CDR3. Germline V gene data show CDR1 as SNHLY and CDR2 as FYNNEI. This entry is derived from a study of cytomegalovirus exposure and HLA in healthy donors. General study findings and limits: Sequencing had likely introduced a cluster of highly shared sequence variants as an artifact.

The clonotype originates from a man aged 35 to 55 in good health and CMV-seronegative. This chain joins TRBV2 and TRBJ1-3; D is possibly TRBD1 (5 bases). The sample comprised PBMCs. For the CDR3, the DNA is TGTGCCAGCAACGGGGGGATTGACACCATATATTTT. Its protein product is CASNGGIDTIYF. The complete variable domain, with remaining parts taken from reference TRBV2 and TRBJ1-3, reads EPEVTQTPSHQVTQMGQEVILRCVPISNHLYFYWYRQILGQKVEFLVSFYNNEISEKSEIFDDQFSVERPDGSNFTLKIRSTKLEDSAMYFCASNGGIDTIYFGEGSWLTVV.